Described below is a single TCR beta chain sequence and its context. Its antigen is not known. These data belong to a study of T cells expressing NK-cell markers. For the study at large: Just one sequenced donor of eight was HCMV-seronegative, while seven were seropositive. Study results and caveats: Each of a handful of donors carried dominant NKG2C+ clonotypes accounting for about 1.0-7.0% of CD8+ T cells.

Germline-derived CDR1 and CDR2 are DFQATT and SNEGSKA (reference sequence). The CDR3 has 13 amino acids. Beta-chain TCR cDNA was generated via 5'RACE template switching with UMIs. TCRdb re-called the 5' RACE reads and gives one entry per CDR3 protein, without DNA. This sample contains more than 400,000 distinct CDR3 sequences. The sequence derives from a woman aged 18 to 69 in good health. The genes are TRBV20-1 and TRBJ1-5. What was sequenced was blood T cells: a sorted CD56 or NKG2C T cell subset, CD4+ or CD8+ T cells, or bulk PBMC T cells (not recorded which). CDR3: CSAISGGDQPQHF.